This T cell receptor beta chain was captured by sequencing in a study of T-cell memory formation after mild COVID-19. Study conclusions and caveats: For contracting clones, CD4+ ones sat mainly in CM and EM, CD8+ in EMRA. Pre-infection memory showed some responding clones, and this suggested that cross-reactive memory joined.

About this clonotype: Its target is unknown.

Trimming took 2 bases from V and 1 from J, leaving 8 bases between them. This CDR3 has 14 residues. TCRdb used MiXCR to reprocess the 5' RACE reads, holding one entry per CDR3 protein. This sample yields some 450,000 distinct CDR3 sequences, of which 20% are seen a single time; around 8% belongs to the top ten. V gene TRBV12-3 or TRBV12-4 combines with J gene TRBJ1-1; no reliable D call. The material sequenced was PBMCs or a T cell subset sorted from them (not recorded which). The sequence came from an adult woman who had mild COVID-19 (a few samples of this study predate the infection). Cell type and time point are not known. CDR3 DNA sequence: TGTGCCAGCAGTTTAAGTGTCAGGAACACTGAAGCTTTCTTT. This encodes CASSLSVRNTEAFF.